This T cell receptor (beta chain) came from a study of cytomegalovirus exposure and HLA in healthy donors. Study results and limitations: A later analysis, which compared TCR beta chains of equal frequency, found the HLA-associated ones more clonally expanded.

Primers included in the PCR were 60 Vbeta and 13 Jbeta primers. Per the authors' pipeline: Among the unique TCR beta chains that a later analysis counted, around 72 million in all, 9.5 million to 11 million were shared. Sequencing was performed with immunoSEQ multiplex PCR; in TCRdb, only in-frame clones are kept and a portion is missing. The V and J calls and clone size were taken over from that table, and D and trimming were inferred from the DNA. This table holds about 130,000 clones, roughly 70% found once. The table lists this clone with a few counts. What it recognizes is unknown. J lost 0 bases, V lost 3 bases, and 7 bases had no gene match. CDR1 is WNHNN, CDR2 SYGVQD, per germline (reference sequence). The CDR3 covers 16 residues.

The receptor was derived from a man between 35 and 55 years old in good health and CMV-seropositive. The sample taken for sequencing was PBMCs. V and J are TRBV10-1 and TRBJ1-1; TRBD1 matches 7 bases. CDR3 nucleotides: TGCGCCAGCAGTGACCTCGGACAGGCGATGAACACTGAAGCTTTCTTT. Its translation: CASSDLGQAMNTEAFF.